This T cell receptor beta chain was documented in a study of regulatory T cells in long-lasting Graves disease. Combining iRepertoire HTBI primers with Arm-PCR of CDR3 regions, the authors built TCR beta libraries. TCRdb ran MiXCR on the multiplex PCR reads and lists one entry per CDR3 protein. The sample has approximately 500,000 distinct CDR3 sequences, roughly a fifth seen once; the top ten hold less than 9%. Overall study results and limits: New patients shared approximately 1,000 public clonotypes, and persistent patients shared more, with about 2,700. Less diverse TCR repertoires were seen in persistent Graves' patients than in newly diagnosed ones. Persistent disease samples used TRBV28, TRBJ1-2 and TRBJ2-5 preferentially.

Note on this clonotype: Its target is not known.

V lost 7 bases, J lost 4 bases, and 14 bases lay in between. CDR1 and CDR2 (germline): MNHNS, SASEGT. CDR3 length equals 14 residues. The time point: persistent/refractory GD, antithyroid drugs over 5 years with positive TRAb. Generation of the TCR library employed RNA extracted from PBMCs. As a group, patients came from one endocrinology department in Xi'an, China. V gene TRBV6-1 combines with J gene TRBJ1-5; D is ambiguous. The TCR sequence derives from a female donor with Graves disease. The source was peripheral blood mononuclear cells (PBMCs), collected when the disease was refractory, from a patient treated with antithyroid drugs. CDR3 region: CASNRRADNQPQHF. Here the CDR3 DNA reads TGTGCCAGCAACCGACGAGCGGATAATCAGCCCCAGCATTTT.